This T cell receptor beta chain was identified in a study of tumor and adjacent non-tumor tissue in lung cancer. The overall study: Patients comprised about a dozen adenocarcinoma, 2 squamous cell carcinoma and 1 small cell lung cancer. Findings of the study overall: Compared with tumor, normal lung showed significantly lower TCR diversity. Normal lung showed higher cumulative top 100 clone frequency than tumor.

The germline V and J ends were trimmed by 8 bases and 3 bases, with 20 bases remaining between them. Germline V lookup: CDR1 SGHVS, CDR2 FQNEAQ. The CDR3 is made up of 15 amino acids. No cell sorting was done before RNA was extracted from the tissue. More than 3 cm separated this lung sample from the edge of the tumor. Of note for this clonotype: Antigen: not known.

Three rounds of nested PCR, following a modified ARM-PCR protocol, produced the TCRbeta library. TCRdb ran MiXCR on the multiplex PCR reads and lists one entry per CDR3 protein. The sample carries tens of thousands of distinct CDR3 sequences, around 76% recorded once. The TCR sequence derives from a man in his sixties with non-small cell lung cancer. The sample comprised distant non-tumor lung tissue. The V call is TRBV7-8, the J call TRBJ2-7; TRBD1 or TRBD2 may be the D gene (6 bases each). CDR3 sequence (DNA): TGTGCCAGCGGTCCTCAGAGGGGGGCGGGCTACGAGCAGTACTTC. The encoded protein is CASGPQRGAGYEQYF.